This TCR beta chain is drawn from a study of beta chain features in type 1 diabetes. The whole isolated RNA underwent reverse transcription, so sequencing captured expressed TCRB transcripts. Repertoires were generated with immunoSEQ multiplex PCR, while TCRdb's copy carries only in-frame clones and drops some. The data contain 150,000 to 190,000 clones, about 8.1% of them singletons. The V end was cut by 2 bases, the J end by 4 bases, with 14 bases between. This CDR3 spans 15 amino acids. Germline CDR1 and CDR2: MDHEN and SYDVKM. Sequencing used central memory CD4+ T cells from blood. The sequence came from a man aged 18 to 35 in good health. This rearrangement joins TRBV28 to TRBJ1-2; tentative D call: TRBD1 (6 bases). Here the CDR3 reads CASSLGGGQVYGYTF. The CDR3 DNA reads as TGTGCCAGCAGTTTAGGCGGGGGGCAAGTCTATGGCTACACCTTC.